This record covers a single T cell receptor (beta chain). The antigen is undetermined. This record comes from a study of long-term antiretroviral therapy in people with HIV. Sequencing used immunoSEQ v3.0 at survey level. Sequencing aimed to cover about 40,000-55,000 T-cell genomes per sample. Repertoires were generated with immunoSEQ multiplex PCR, while TCRdb's copy carries only in-frame clones and drops some. The sample lists about 39,000 clones, 86% occurring once. Overall study results and limits: The range of CDR3 lengths in HIV repertoires proved narrower than that found in controls. Pre-ART expanded TRB clones stayed dominant throughout, though often decreasing after ART. An increase in diversity followed ART, yet levels stayed below transplant donor controls.

Trimming took 6 bases from V and 1 from J; bases not matched to a gene: 5. Looked up from germline, CDR1 is LNHDA and CDR2 is SQIVND (reference sequence). CDR3 size: 14 residues. The J gene is TRBJ1-2, the V gene TRBV19; 7 nucleotides agree with TRBD1. The TCR sequence derives from a woman in her fifties or sixties with HIV. Sequencing used unsorted PBMCs, obtained 1.2 years after starting antiretroviral therapy. The DNA for the CDR3 is TGTGCCAGTAGCGTGACAGGGCTTAACTATGGCTACACCTTC. This encodes CASSVTGLNYGYTF.